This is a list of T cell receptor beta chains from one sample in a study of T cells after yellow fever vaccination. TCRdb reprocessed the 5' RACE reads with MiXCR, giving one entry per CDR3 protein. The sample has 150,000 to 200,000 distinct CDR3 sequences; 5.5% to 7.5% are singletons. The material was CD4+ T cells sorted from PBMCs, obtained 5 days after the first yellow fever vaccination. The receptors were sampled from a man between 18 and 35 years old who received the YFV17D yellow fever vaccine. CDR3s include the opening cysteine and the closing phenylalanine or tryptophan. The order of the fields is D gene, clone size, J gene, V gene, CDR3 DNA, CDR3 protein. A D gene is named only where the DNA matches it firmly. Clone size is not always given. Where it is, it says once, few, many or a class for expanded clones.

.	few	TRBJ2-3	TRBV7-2	TGTGCCAGCAGCTTAATTCCGGGACCCTCCTGGGATACGCAGTATTTT	CASSLIPGPSWDTQYF
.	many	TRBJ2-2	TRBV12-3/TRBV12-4	TGTGCCAGCAGTTTCCAGCGAAACACCGGGGAGCTGTTTTTT	CASSFQRNTGELFF
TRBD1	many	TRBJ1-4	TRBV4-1	TGCGCCAGCAGCCAAGTAGGGACAGGGGGGTGGAAACTGTTTTTT	CASSQVGTGGWKLFF
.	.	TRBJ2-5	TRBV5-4	TGTGCCAGCAGCGGCCCACAGGGCCCCCAAGAGACCCAGTACTTC	CASSGPQGPQETQYF
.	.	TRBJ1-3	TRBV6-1	TGTGCCAGCGCCCCCCTCACAGGGTCCTCTGGAAACACCATATATTTT	CASAPLTGSSGNTIYF
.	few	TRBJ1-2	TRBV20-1	TGCAGTGCTAGATGGCAGGGAGTGGACTATGGCTACACCTTC	CSARWQGVDYGYTF
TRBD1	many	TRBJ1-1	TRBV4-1	TGCGCCAGCAGCCCGACAAGCGACAGGGTGAATGCTGAAGCTTTCTTT	CASSPTSDRVNAEAFF
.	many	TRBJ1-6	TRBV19	TGTGCCAGTAGTATTCAATCAGGGAATTCACCCCTCCACTTT	CASSIQSGNSPLHF
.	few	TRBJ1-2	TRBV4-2	TGTGCCAGCAGCCAAGGGACAGAATATGGCTACACCTTC	CASSQGTEYGYTF
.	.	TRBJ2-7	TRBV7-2	TGTGCCAGCAGCCGCACCTCCGTAGGGTGGGAGCAGTACTTC	CASSRTSVGWEQYF
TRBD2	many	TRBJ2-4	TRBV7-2	TGTGCCAGCAGCTCGAGAGCTAGCGGCCGGGACATTCAGTACTTC	CASSSRASGRDIQYF
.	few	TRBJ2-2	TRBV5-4	TGTGCCAGCAGAGGTCTCGGGGAGCTGTTTTTT	CASRGLGELFF
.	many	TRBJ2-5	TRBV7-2	TGTGCCAGCAGAAACGGAGAGACCCAGTACTTC	CASRNGETQYF
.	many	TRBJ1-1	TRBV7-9	TGTGCCAGCAGCCTAGCGGGCGCACAAGCTTTCTTT	CASSLAGAQAFF
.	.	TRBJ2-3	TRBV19	TGTGCCAGTAGTATAATGAGGGGGGGATACGATACGCAGTATTTT	CASSIMRGGYDTQYF
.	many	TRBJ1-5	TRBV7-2	TGTGCCAGCAGCCTGGGACGGACTCAGCCCCAGCATTTT	CASSLGRTQPQHF
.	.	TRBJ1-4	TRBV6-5	TGTGCCAGCAGTTACGGGCAGGCTACAACTAATGAAAAACTGTTTTTT	CASSYGQATTNEKLFF
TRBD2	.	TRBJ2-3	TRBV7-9	TGTGCCAGCAGCTTAGCGGGCGGGGGAGTAGGTGCGCAGTATTTT	CASSLAGGGVGAQYF
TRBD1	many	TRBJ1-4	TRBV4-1	TGCGCCAGCAGAGCAGGGGGTGAAAAACTGTTTTTT	CASRAGGEKLFF
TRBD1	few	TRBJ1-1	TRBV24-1	TGTGCCACCAGTGGGACAGGGGGCAGAGCTTTCTTT	CATSGTGGRAFF
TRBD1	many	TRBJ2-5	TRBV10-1	TGCGCCAGCAGTGGAGGGGGCTGGGAGACCCAGTACTTC	CASSGGGWETQYF
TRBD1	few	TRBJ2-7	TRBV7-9	TGTGCCAGCAGCCCCGGACAGGGGGCAGATTACGAGCAGTACTTC	CASSPGQGADYEQYF
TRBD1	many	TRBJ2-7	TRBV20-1	TGCAGTGCTAGCCTCCCGGGACAGGGCGCGTACGAGCAGTACTTC	CSASLPGQGAYEQYF
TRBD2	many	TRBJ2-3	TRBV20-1	TGCAGTGCTAGGTCTTTAGCGGGGACAGATACGCAGTATTTT	CSARSLAGTDTQYF
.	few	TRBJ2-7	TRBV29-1	TGCAGCGTCCTAAAGACAGGAGGGGGCGAGCAGTACTTC	CSVLKTGGGEQYF
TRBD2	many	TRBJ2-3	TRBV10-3	TGTGCCATCAGTGAGGGTAGCGGGGGGGCCGTAGATACGCAGTATTTT	CAISEGSGGAVDTQYF
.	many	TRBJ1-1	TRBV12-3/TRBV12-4	TGTGCCAGCAGTTTTGTTCGAAACACTGAAGCTTTCTTT	CASSFVRNTEAFF
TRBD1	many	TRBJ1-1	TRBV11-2	TGTGCCAGCAGCCCTAGGGGACAGGTAAACACTGAAGCTTTCTTT	CASSPRGQVNTEAFF
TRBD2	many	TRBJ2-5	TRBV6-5	TGTGCCAGCAGTTACCGGGGGGGCCGGGAGACCCAGTACTTC	CASSYRGGRETQYF